This T cell receptor beta chain originates from a study of human T cells and chemical hapten exposure. Study findings and constraints: Sensitization with DPC brought no change to TCRs above 1 in 1000 in frequency.

Time point noted: patch test 1, 2 weeks after DPC sensitization. Treatment in this sample: therapeutic diphenylcyclopropenone sensitization with weekly scalp DPC. Researchers extracted total RNA from unfractionated whole blood. Blood sampling occurred before each patch-test application. This CDR3 comprises 12 residues. Germline assignment: CDR1 SQVTM and CDR2 ANQGSEA. The V and J ends lost 4 bases and 0 bases respectively, with 5 bases between them. TCRdb processed the RACE reads anew with MiXCR; each CDR3 protein has one entry. This table has more than 30,000 distinct CDR3 sequences, about 6.3% appearing once. This clonotype occurred many times. The antigen is unknown.

The receptor's source is a woman aged 25-40 years with alopecia areata. Some clones in this sample may be carry-over from other donors' samples. Sequencing was performed on whole blood, taken in connection with sensitization to the hapten diphenylcyclopropenone (DPC). The gene calls are TRBV29-1 and TRBJ2-3; D might be TRBD2 (5 bases). CDR3 nucleotide sequence: TGCAGCGTTGGAGGGAGCACAGATACGCAGTATTTT. Translating gives CSVGGSTDTQYF.